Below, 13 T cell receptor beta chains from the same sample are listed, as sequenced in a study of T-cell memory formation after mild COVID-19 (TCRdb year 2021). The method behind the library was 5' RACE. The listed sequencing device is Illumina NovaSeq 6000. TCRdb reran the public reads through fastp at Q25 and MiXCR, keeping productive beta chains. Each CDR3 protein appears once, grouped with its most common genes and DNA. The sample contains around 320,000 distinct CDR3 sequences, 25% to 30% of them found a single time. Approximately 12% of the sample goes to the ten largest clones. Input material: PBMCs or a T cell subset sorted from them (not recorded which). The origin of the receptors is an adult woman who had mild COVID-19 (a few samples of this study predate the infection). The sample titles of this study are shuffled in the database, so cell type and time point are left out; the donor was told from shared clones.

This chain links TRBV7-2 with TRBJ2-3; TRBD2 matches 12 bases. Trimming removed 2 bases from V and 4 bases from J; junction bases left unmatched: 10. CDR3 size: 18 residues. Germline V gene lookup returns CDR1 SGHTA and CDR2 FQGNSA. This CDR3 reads CASSLLRVGLAGSDTQYF. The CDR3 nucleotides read TGTGCCAGCAGCTTACTAAGGGTCGGACTAGCGGGGTCAGATACGCAGTATTTT.

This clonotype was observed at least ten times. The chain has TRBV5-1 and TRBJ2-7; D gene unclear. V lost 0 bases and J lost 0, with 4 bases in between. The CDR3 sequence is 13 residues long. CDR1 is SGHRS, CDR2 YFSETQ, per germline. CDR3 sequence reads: CASSLATSYEQYF. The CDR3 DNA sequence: TGCGCCAGCAGCTTGGCAACCTCCTACGAGCAGTACTTC.

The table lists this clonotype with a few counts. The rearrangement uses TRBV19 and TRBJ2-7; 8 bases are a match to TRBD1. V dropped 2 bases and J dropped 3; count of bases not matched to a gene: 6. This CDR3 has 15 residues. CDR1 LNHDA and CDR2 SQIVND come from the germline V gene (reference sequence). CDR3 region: CASSIITGGGYEQYF. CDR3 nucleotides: TGTGCCAGTAGTATAATCACAGGGGGAGGCTACGAGCAGTACTTC. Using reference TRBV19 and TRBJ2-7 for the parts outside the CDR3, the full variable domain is DGGITQSPKYLFRKEGQNVTLSCEQNLNHDAMYWYRQDPGQGLRLIYYSQIVNDFQKGDIAEGYSVSREKKESFPLTVTSAQKNPTAFYLCASSIITGGGYEQYFGPGTRLTVT.

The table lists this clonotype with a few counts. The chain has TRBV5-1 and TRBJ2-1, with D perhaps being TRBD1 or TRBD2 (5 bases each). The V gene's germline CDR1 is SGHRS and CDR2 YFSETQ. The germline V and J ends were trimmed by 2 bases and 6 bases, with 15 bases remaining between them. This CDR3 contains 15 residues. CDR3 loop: CASSFRGPWGNEQFF. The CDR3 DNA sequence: TGCGCCAGCAGCTTTCGGGGCCCCTGGGGCAATGAGCAGTTCTTC.

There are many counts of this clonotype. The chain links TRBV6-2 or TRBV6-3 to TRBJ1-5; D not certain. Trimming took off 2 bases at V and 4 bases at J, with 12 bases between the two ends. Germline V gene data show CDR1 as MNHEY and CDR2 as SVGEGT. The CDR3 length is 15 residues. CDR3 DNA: TGTGCCAGCAGTTACGACTCTACCCCGAATCAGCCCCAGCATTTT. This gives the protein CASSYDSTPNQPQHF.

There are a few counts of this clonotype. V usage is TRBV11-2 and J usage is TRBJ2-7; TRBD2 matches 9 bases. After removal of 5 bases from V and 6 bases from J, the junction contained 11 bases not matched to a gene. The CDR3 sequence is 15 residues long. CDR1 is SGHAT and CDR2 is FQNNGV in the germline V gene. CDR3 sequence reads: CASSPDSGSVLEQYF. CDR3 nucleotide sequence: TGTGCCAGCAGCCCCGATAGCGGGAGCGTGCTCGAGCAGTACTTC.

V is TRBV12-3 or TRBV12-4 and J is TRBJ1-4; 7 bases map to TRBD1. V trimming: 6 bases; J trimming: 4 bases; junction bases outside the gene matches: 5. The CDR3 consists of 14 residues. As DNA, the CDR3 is TGTGCCAGCAGCCACGGGACAGTTAATGAAAAACTGTTTTTT. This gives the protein CASSHGTVNEKLFF.

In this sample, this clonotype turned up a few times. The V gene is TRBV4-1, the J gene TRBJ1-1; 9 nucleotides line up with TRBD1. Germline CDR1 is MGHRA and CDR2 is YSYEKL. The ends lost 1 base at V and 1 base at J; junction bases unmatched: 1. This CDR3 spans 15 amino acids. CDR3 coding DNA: TGCGCCAGCAGCCAAGGGGGACAGGGGAACACTGAAGCTTTCTTT. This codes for CASSQGGQGNTEAFF.

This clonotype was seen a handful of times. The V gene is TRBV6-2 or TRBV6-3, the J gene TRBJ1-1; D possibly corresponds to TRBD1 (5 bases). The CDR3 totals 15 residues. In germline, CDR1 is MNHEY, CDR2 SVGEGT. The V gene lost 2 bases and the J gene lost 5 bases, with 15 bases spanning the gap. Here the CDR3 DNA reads TGTGCCAGCAGTTACAGGGGCGATGGGGGTACTGAAGCTTTCTTT. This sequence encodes CASSYRGDGGTEAFF.

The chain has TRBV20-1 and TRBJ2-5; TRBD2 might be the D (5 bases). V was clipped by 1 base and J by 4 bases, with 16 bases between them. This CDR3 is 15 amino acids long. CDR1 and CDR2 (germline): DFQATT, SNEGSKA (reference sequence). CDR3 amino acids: CSARGSAGELETQYF. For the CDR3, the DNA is TGCAGTGCTAGAGGTTCAGCCGGGGAGTTAGAGACCCAGTACTTC.

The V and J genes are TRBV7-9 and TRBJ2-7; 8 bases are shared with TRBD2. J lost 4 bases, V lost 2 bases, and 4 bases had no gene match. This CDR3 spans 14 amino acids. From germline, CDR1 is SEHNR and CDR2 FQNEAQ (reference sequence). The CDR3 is CASSLTAGGYEQYF. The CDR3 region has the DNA TGTGCCAGCAGCTTAACCGCGGGAGGATACGAGCAGTACTTC.

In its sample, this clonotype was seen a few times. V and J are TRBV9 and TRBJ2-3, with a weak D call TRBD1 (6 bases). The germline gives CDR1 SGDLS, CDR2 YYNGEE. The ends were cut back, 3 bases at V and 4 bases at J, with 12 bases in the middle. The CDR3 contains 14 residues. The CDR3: CASSGGPGADTQYF. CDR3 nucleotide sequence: TGTGCCAGCAGCGGGGGGCCTGGTGCAGATACGCAGTATTTT.

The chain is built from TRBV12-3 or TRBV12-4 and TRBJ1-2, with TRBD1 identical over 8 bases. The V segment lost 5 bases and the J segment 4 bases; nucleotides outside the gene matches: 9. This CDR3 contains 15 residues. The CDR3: CASSLHGQGSYGYTF. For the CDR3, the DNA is TGTGCCAGCAGTCTCCACGGACAGGGAAGCTATGGCTACACCTTC.